This T cell receptor beta chain was recovered during a study of blood T cell repertoires in COVID-19. Study-wide background: The analysed material was cDNA or gDNA that came from T cells, B-cell-depleted T cells, or PBMCs.

V trimming: 6 bases; J trimming: 7 bases; junction bases outside the gene matches: 5. CDR1 is KGHSH, CDR2 LQKENI, per germline. This CDR3 contains 13 residues. Using immunoSEQ multiplex PCR, the repertoire was profiled, and TCRdb retains in-frame clones only, with some absent. Among under 450,000 clones, more than 75% were seen once, and the ten largest hold about 1%. The chain has TRBV18 and TRBJ1-1, with 10 positions matching TRBD1. Source material: peripheral blood. This clonotype originated in a human donor with acute or convalescent COVID-19. The donor label of this sample is uncertain. The CDR3 DNA is TGTGCCAGCTCGCGGACAGGGGGGGATGAAGCTTTCTTT. As protein: CASSRTGGDEAFF.